Below, 13 T cell receptor beta chains from the same sample are listed, as sequenced in a study of blood T cell repertoires in COVID-19. The protocol was immunoSEQ multiplex PCR, while the TCRdb copy is restricted to in-frame clones and leaves out a portion. Here the sample spans under 80,000 clones, approximately 90% being singletons. Sequencing was performed on peripheral blood. The receptors were sampled from a woman aged 80 or over with active COVID-19.

The chain employs TRBV3-1 (or the pseudogene TRBV3-2) and TRBJ1-2, with D maybe TRBD1 (6 bases). V was shortened by 4 bases and J by 2 bases, with 11 bases between the two germline ends. The CDR3 is 14 amino acids. The V gene's germline CDR1 is LGHDT and CDR2 YNNKEL (reference sequence). The CDR3 DNA follows: TGTGCCAGCAGCCCCTTGGGGGCAAACTATGGCTACACCTTC. Protein sequence: CASSPLGANYGYTF.

The V call is TRBV7-2, the J call TRBJ1-1, with D hard to call. Germline assignment: CDR1 SGHTA and CDR2 FQGNSA. V was trimmed by 4 bases and J by 2 bases, leaving 14 bases between them. This CDR3 spans 15 amino acids. CDR3 sequence reads: CASSSIGAENTEAFF. CDR3 bases: TGTGCCAGCAGCTCGATTGGAGCTGAAAACACTGAAGCTTTCTTT.

This chain links TRBV11-3 with TRBJ1-6, with D possibly matching TRBD1 (5 bases). Germline V CDR1 and CDR2: SGHNT, YENEEA. CDR3 length: 14 amino acids. V was trimmed by 3 bases and J by 8 bases, leaving 11 bases between them. The CDR3 loop is CASSFGGMDSPLHF. The CDR3 nucleotides are TGTGCCAGCAGCTTCGGGGGAATGGATTCACCCCTCCACTTT.

This chain joins TRBV28 and TRBJ2-7; TRBD2 is a possible D gene (8 bases). The CDR3 is 16 amino acids. Germline-derived CDR1 and CDR2 are MDHEN and SYDVKM. Trimming removed 6 bases at V and 4 bases at J, with 22 bases between. The DNA for the CDR3 is TGTGCCAGCAGCCCCCGGGGGGGGACAGACCATTACGAGCAGTACTTC. This codes for CASSPRGGTDHYEQYF.

The chain uses TRBV14 and TRBJ2-3; 9 bases fit TRBD1. This CDR3 has 16 amino acids. With 5 bases clipped from V and 2 bases from J, the junction kept 8 bases outside the gene matches. The germline V gene encodes CDR1 SGHDN and CDR2 FVKESK. As DNA, the CDR3 is TGTGCCAGCAGCTTACAGGGGGCCATTCCCACAGATACGCAGTATTTT. As protein: CASSLQGAIPTDTQYF. Using reference TRBV14 and TRBJ2-3 for the parts outside the CDR3, the full variable domain is EAGVTQFPSHSVIEKGQTVTLRCDPISGHDNLYWYRRVMGKEIKFLLHFVKESKQDESGMPNNRFLAERTGGTYSTLKVQPAELEDSGVYFCASSLQGAIPTDTQYFGPGTRLTVL.

V and J are TRBV13 and TRBJ2-4; TRBD1 is a possible D gene (5 bases). The CDR3 contains 14 residues. CDR1 is PRHDT, CDR2 FYEKMQ, per germline (reference sequence). V lost 5 bases, J lost 4 bases, and 12 bases lay in between. This CDR3 is CASSDGHNKNIQYF. The DNA for the CDR3 is TGTGCCAGCAGCGACGGACATAATAAAAACATTCAGTACTTC.

The CDR3 loop reads CASSVGQGLGYTF. Written as DNA, the CDR3 is TGTGCCAGCAGCGTAGGACAGGGCCTAGGCTACACCTTC. This chain connects TRBV9 to TRBJ1-2, with 7 bases fitting TRBD1. The CDR3 totals 13 residues. Germline V gene lookup returns CDR1 SGDLS and CDR2 YYNGEE. V was pared by 0 bases and J by 8 bases, with 4 bases of the junction left unmatched.

This chain links TRBV9 with TRBJ2-3, with 10 bases that match TRBD2. J lost 3 bases, V lost 3 bases, and 19 bases had no gene match. Germline loops: CDR1 SGDLS, CDR2 YYNGEE. This CDR3 spans 20 amino acids. The CDR3 protein is CASSAITGSWSGRATDTQYF. DNA for the CDR3: TGTGCCAGCAGCGCCATAACAGGGAGCTGGAGCGGGAGGGCGACAGATACGCAGTATTTT.

The rearrangement uses TRBV5-1 and TRBJ2-3; 16 nucleotides align to TRBD2. Trimming at V came to 2 bases and at J to 4 bases, leaving 7 bases not matched to a gene. Germline V gene data show CDR1 as SGHRS and CDR2 as YFSETQ. The CDR3 contains 18 residues. CDR3 in amino acids: CASSLLGLAGGRPDTQYF. CDR3 nucleotides: TGCGCCAGCAGCTTACTGGGACTAGCGGGAGGGCGGCCAGATACGCAGTATTTT.

The V call is TRBV5-4, the J call TRBJ2-1; tentatively, D is TRBD1 (6 bases). From germline, CDR1 is SGHNT and CDR2 YYREEE (reference sequence). With 5 bases removed from V and 8 bases from J, the gap between germline ends came to 14 bases. The CDR3 covers 13 residues. DNA for the CDR3: TGTGCCAGCAGTTATGACAGGCCCCATGAGCAGTTCTTC. Translating it yields CASSYDRPHEQFF.

This rearrangement joins TRBV2 to TRBJ2-2; 9 nucleotides align to TRBD2. Per germline, CDR1 SNHLY and CDR2 FYNNEI. V shed 6 bases, J shed 0 bases, and the junction held 20 bases outside the gene matches. The CDR3 is made up of 21 amino acids. CDR3: CASRPNRWLAGRATNTGELFF. The CDR3 nucleotides read TGTGCCAGCAGACCTAACCGTTGGCTAGCGGGAAGGGCGACGAACACCGGGGAGCTGTTTTTT.

The CDR3 protein is CASSPRGGTGTREQYF. The DNA for the CDR3 is TGTGCCAGCAGCCCGCGAGGCGGGACAGGCACTAGGGAGCAGTACTTC. V is TRBV11-1 and J is TRBJ2-7, with 8 bases aligning to TRBD1. The V and J ends lost 5 bases and 7 bases, in that order; junction bases with no gene match: 16. The CDR3 sequence is 16 residues long. Germline-derived CDR1 and CDR2 are SGHAT and FQDESV (reference sequence).

This clone has just one count. This sequence joins TRBV5-8 and TRBJ2-5, with D perhaps TRBD1 (6 bases). CDR1 SGHTS and CDR2 YDEGEE come from the germline V gene. Trimming stripped 2 bases from V and 7 bases from J, with 15 bases between. The CDR3 length is 14 residues. The CDR3 DNA is TGTGCCAGCAGCTTATCACAGGGCATGGGGACCCAGTACTTC. Its protein is CASSLSQGMGTQYF.